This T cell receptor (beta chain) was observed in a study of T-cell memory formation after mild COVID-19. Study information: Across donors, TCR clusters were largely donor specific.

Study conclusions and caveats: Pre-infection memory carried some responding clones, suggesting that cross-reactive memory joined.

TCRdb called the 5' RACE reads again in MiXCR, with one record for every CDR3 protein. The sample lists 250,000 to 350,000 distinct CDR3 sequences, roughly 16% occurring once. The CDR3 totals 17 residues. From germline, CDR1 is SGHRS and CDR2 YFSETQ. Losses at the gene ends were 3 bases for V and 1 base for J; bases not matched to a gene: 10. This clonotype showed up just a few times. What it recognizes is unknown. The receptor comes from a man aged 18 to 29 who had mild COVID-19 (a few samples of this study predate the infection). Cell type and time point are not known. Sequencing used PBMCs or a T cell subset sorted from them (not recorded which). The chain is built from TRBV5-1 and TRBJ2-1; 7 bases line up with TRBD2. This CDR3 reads CASSWGGHGDSYNEQFF. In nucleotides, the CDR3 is TGCGCCAGCAGCTGGGGGGGTCACGGCGATTCCTACAATGAGCAGTTCTTC.